A single T cell receptor (beta chain) is shown here with its context. This specimen belongs to a study of blood T cell repertoires in COVID-19. About the research overall: Material from acute and convalescent COVID-19 was sourced from the United States, Italy and Spain. The analysed material was cDNA or gDNA that came from T cells, B-cell-depleted T cells, or PBMCs.

Germline V gene lookup returns CDR1 SGHRS and CDR2 YFSETQ. The CDR3 covers 15 residues. Trimming removed 0 bases from V and 2 bases from J; junction bases left unmatched: 4. In the study's own analysis: It was from reference gene primer amplification that nucleated cell counts were estimated. Generated by immunoSEQ multiplex PCR, the TCRdb table keeps only in-frame clones and is missing some. D and trimming come from the DNA, and the V and J calls and clone size come from that table. The sample lists fewer than 450,000 clones; more than 75% were seen once. Sequenced: peripheral blood. The chain employs TRBV5-1 and TRBJ2-5; TRBD2 agrees at 7 bases. The source of this sequence is a woman younger than 35 who had recovered from COVID-19. Here the CDR3 DNA reads TGCGCCAGCAGCTTGGGGACTAGTTCGCAAGAGACCCAGTACTTC. The encoded protein is CASSLGTSSQETQYF. The variable domain in full, with the rest retrieved from reference TRBV5-1 and TRBJ2-5, is KAGVTQTPRYLIKTRGQQVTLSCSPISGHRSVSWYQQTPGQGLQFLFEYFSETQRNKGNFPGRFSGRQFSNSRSEMNVSTLELGDSALYLCASSLGTSSQETQYFGPGTRLLVL.